This passage covers 2 T cell receptor beta chains from one sample sequenced in a study of OX40 agonist ivuxolimab in advanced cancers. The library came from the immunoSEQ multiplex PCR assay. This is the immuneACCESS table as TCRdb keeps it, with only in-frame sequences that have V and J called. A part of the clones is gone; compared with another copy, unresolved V genes explain less than half, and the rest is unexplained. The sample data list tens of thousands of clones, and around 78% of these were observed just once. 5% to 6.5% of the sample is in the top ten clones. The sequencing here drew on CD4+ or CD8+ T cells sorted from blood, taken in a trial of the OX40 agonist ivuxolimab. These TCRs come from an adult with an advanced solid tumor such as melanoma, head and neck, liver or kidney cancer.

This sequence joins TRBV11-1 and TRBJ2-1; 12 bases align to TRBD2. CDR3 size: 15 residues. Germline-derived CDR1 and CDR2 are SGHAT and FQDESV (reference sequence). V lost 5 bases, J lost 9 bases, and 8 bases stayed unmatched. CDR3: CASSNGLAGHGEQFF. CDR3 nucleotide sequence: TGTGCCAGCAGCAACGGACTAGCGGGACATGGTGAGCAGTTCTTC.

The chain employs TRBV19 and TRBJ1-1, with D perhaps matching TRBD1 (5 bases). Deletions cut 9 bases from V and 5 bases from J, with 13 bases between. The germline gives CDR1 LNHDA, CDR2 SQIVND (reference sequence). This CDR3 contains 12 residues. DNA of the CDR3: TGTGCCAGCCGTTTTGGGGGGACTGAAGCTTTCTTT. It translates to CASRFGGTEAFF.